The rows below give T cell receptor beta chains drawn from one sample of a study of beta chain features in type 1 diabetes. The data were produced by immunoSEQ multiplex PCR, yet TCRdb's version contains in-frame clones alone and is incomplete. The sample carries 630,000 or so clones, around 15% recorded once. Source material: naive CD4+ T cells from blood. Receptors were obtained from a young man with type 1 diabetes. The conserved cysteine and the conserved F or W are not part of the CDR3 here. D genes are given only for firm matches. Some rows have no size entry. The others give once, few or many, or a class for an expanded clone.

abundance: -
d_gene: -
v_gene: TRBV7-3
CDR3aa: ASSLGVGQKNIQY

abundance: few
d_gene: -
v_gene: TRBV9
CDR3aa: ASSSPNRGRS

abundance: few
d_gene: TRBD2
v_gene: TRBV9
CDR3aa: ASSVGPGGITDTQY

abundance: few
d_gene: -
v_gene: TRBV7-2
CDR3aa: ASSVVGGAIEAF

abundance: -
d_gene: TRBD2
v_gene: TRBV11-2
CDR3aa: ASSSRLAGETQY

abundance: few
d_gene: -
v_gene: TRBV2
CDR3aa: ATLAKNIQY

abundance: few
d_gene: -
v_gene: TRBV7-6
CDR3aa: ASSLNVQQF

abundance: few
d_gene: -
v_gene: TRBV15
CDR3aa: ATKAADTDTQY

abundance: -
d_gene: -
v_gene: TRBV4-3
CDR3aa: ASSHQAGQETPYEQY

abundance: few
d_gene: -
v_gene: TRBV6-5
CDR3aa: ASRESGANVLT

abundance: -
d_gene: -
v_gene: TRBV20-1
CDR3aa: SAPGQSEQY

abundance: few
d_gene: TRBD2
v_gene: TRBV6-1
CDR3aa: ATSGTPNTGELF

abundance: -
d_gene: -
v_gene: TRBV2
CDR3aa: ASSESGLGGVSYEQY

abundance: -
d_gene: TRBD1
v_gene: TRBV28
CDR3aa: ASTLGGQGTDTQY

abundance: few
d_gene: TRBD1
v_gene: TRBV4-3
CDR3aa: ASSHGQGVEETQY

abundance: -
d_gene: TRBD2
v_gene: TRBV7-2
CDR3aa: ASSPTSGRAYEQY

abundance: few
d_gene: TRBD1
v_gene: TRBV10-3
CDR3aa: AISVGDRGSAGHRSGNTIY

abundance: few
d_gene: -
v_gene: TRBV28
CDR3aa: ASSPQGLYGYT

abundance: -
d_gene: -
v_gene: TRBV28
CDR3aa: ASSSAENSPLH